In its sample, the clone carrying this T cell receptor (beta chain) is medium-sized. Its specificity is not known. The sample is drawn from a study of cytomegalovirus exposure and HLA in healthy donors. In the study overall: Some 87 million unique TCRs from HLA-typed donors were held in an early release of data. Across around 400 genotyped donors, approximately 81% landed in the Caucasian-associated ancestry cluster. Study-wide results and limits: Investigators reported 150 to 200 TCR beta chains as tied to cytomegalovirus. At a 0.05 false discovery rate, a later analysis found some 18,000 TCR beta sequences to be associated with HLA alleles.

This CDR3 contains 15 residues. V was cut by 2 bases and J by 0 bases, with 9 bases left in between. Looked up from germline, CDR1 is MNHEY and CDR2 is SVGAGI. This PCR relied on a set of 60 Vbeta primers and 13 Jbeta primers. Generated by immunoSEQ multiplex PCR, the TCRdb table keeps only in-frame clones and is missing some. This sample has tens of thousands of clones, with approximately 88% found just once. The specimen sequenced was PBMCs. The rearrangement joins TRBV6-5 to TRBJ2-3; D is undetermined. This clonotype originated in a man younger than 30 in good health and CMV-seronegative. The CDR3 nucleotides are TGTGCCAGCAGTTACACGGTCGAGAGCACAGATACGCAGTATTTT. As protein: CASSYTVESTDTQYF.